These T cell receptor beta chains were read from a single sample in a study of T cell changes during pregnancy in multiple sclerosis. Generated by immunoSEQ multiplex PCR, the TCRdb table keeps only in-frame clones and is missing some. Here the sample spans around 30,000 clones, almost 90% being singletons. Sequencing used CD4+ T cells from peripheral blood mononuclear cells, obtained in the third trimester of pregnancy. These receptors were collected from a female donor in good health, enrolled as a control in a pregnancy study. CDR3s include the opening cysteine and the closing phenylalanine or tryptophan. D genes are given only for firm matches. Not every row has a clone size; where given, it reads once, few, many or a size class.

size	V	J	D	length	DNA	CDR3
NA	TRBV30	TRBJ1-2	NA	12	TGTGCCTGGAGTGGTATAAACTATGGCTACACCTTC	CAWSGINYGYTF
NA	TRBV30	TRBJ1-5	TRBD1	15	TGTGCCTGGAGTGCGGGACAGGGGGGGAATCAGCCCCAGCATTTT	CAWSAGQGGNQPQHF
NA	TRBV27	TRBJ2-2	TRBD2	19	TGTGCCAGCAGCAGAGTGGGACTAGCGGCCAACCAGCGCACCGGGGAGCTGTTTTTT	CASSRVGLAANQRTGELFF
NA	TRBV2	TRBJ1-6	TRBD1	15	TGTGCCAGCAGTGCGGACAGGGTTTGGAATTCACCCCTCCACTTT	CASSADRVWNSPLHF
NA	TRBV6-1	TRBJ1-5	NA	14	TGTGCCAGCAGTGAAGCCCATAGCAATCAGCCCCAGCATTTT	CASSEAHSNQPQHF
NA	TRBV5-4	TRBJ1-2	NA	13	TGTGCCAGCAGCCTCAAGCAGGAGGCTGGCTACACCTTC	CASSLKQEAGYTF
NA	TRBV7-9	TRBJ1-2	NA	14	TGTGCCAGCAGCTTACCAGGGCAGTTCCATGGCTACACCTTC	CASSLPGQFHGYTF
NA	TRBV29-1	TRBJ2-5	TRBD1	15	TGCAGCGTGTCGGCAGGACAGGGTGTTCGAGAGACCCAGTACTTC	CSVSAGQGVRETQYF
once	TRBV2	TRBJ1-2	TRBD1	12	TGTGCCACCACCGGGACAGGGGGTGGCTACACCTTC	CATTGTGGGYTF
NA	TRBV14	TRBJ1-2	NA	15	TGTGCCAGCAGCCAAGGGGTGGGGAGGTACTATGGCTACACCTTC	CASSQGVGRYYGYTF
medium-sized	TRBV7-2	TRBJ2-3	NA	13	TGTGCCAGCACCCTATGGTCGGGTGGTACGCAGTATTTT	CASTLWSGGTQYF
once	TRBV18	TRBJ1-2	TRBD1	14	TGTGCCAGCTCACCGCGACAGGGAAGTTATGGCTACACCTTC	CASSPRQGSYGYTF
once	TRBV6-4	TRBJ1-2	TRBD1	12	TGTGCCAGCAGTGACCCACAGGGGGGCTACACCTTC	CASSDPQGGYTF
NA	TRBV5-1	TRBJ2-2	TRBD2	18	TGCGCCAGCAGCCCTGGAGGACTAGCGGGGGGTAGAACCGGGGAGCTGTTTTTT	CASSPGGLAGGRTGELFF
NA	TRBV5-1	TRBJ2-1	TRBD2	15	TGCGCCAGCAGACTAGCGGGGGCCTTAGGCAGTGAGCAGTTCTTC	CASRLAGALGSEQFF
NA	TRBV29-1	TRBJ2-5	NA	12	TGCAGCGTTGAATATTTCCAAGAGACCCAGTACTTC	CSVEYFQETQYF
NA	TRBV13	TRBJ2-7	NA	13	TGTGCCAGCAGCTTACGGGACTCCTACGAGCAGTACTTC	CASSLRDSYEQYF
NA	TRBV15	TRBJ1-6	TRBD1	14	TGTGCCACCAGCAGATCCACAGGGGGTGCGCCCCTCCACTTT	CATSRSTGGAPLHF
NA	TRBV7-9	TRBJ1-4	NA	12	TGTGCCAGCAGCTTACAGGGTGAAAAACTGTTTTTT	CASSLQGEKLFF
NA	TRBV27	TRBJ1-5	TRBD1	15	TGTGCCAGCAGCCGGGGGACAGGGGAAGGGCAGCCCCAGCATTTT	CASSRGTGEGQPQHF
NA	TRBV2	TRBJ2-1	TRBD2	16	TGTGCCAGCAGCAGATTAGCGGGGGAAGCCTACAATGAGCAGTTCTTC	CASSRLAGEAYNEQFF
NA	TRBV5-1	TRBJ2-7	TRBD1	14	TGCGCCAGCAGCTTCAGGGGGCAGACCTACGAGCAGTACTTC	CASSFRGQTYEQYF
NA	TRBV2	TRBJ1-5	NA	14	TGTGCCAGCAGTGAACACAGGGTCAATCAGCCCCAGCATTTT	CASSEHRVNQPQHF
NA	TRBV6-4	TRBJ1-1	TRBD1	15	TGTGCCAGCAGTGAAGAGGGGACAGCGAACACTGAAGCTTTCTTT	CASSEEGTANTEAFF
few	TRBV30	TRBJ2-7	TRBD1	14	TGTGCCTGGAGTGGCCGGACAGGGTCCTACGAGCAGTACTTC	CAWSGRTGSYEQYF
NA	TRBV7-8	TRBJ1-2	NA	15	TGTGCCAGCAGCTTCTCCTCCTCCGCTAACTATGGCTACACCTTC	CASSFSSSANYGYTF
NA	TRBV5-1	TRBJ2-1	NA	14	TGCGCCAGCAGCTTGGTCGGTAGCATCGATGAGCAGTTCTTC	CASSLVGSIDEQFF
NA	TRBV4-3	TRBJ1-1	NA	13	TGCGCCAGCAGCCAAGAGGCGAACACTGAAGCTTTCTTT	CASSQEANTEAFF
few	TRBV19	TRBJ1-5	TRBD1	14	TGTGCCAGTAGCCTCGACAGGGGGAATCAGCCCCAGCATTTT	CASSLDRGNQPQHF
NA	TRBV19	TRBJ2-1	NA	16	TGTGCCAGTAGAACCATCACAGGGAGTCCCAACAATGAGCAGTTCTTC	CASRTITGSPNNEQFF
once	TRBV5-1	TRBJ2-7	TRBD1	12	TGCGCCAGCAGCTGGACAGGGCTCGAGCAGTACTTC	CASSWTGLEQYF
NA	TRBV13	TRBJ2-2	NA	15	TGTGCCAGCAGCTTAGGGGGCAGATTGGCCGGGGAGCTGTTTTTT	CASSLGGRLAGELFF
NA	TRBV5-4	TRBJ2-5	NA	15	TGTGCCAGCAGCTTAAATAGACAGGATGGTGAGACCCAGTACTTC	CASSLNRQDGETQYF
NA	TRBV5-1	TRBJ1-1	TRBD1	17	TGCGCCAGCAGCTTGGGATGGTTGACAGGGGTGAACACTGAAGCTTTCTTT	CASSLGWLTGVNTEAFF
NA	TRBV6-5	TRBJ2-2	TRBD2	14	TGTGCCAGCCTTCGGACTAGCGGGACCGGGGAGCTGTTTTTT	CASLRTSGTGELFF
NA	TRBV6-1	TRBJ2-1	NA	16	TGTGCCAGCAGTGAAGCAGCAGGGCTCTCCTACAATGAGCAGTTCTTC	CASSEAAGLSYNEQFF
NA	TRBV7-2	TRBJ1-1	TRBD1	14	TGTGCCAGCAACGACAGGGGAGTCGTCACTGAAGCTTTCTTT	CASNDRGVVTEAFF
NA	TRBV7-8	TRBJ1-3	NA	16	TGTGCCAGCAGCTTAGCGCCGGGGGGGACTGGAAACACCATATATTTT	CASSLAPGGTGNTIYF
NA	TRBV23-1	TRBJ1-1	NA	17	TGCGCCAGCAGTCAAGGGAAAGGACCGGGGGTGAACACTGAAGCTTTCTTT	CASSQGKGPGVNTEAFF
NA	TRBV30	TRBJ1-2	NA	11	TGTGCCTGGACCCCCGGCGGCGGCTACACCTTC	CAWTPGGGYTF
NA	TRBV28	TRBJ1-1	NA	16	TGTGCCAGCAGTTTCCGCGGGAGGGCAATGAACACTGAAGCTTTCTTT	CASSFRGRAMNTEAFF
NA	TRBV7-8	TRBJ2-3	TRBD1	18	TGTGCCAGCAGCTTAGCGTCCTCGGTGGTAGGGGGCGCAGATACGCAGTATTTT	CASSLASSVVGGADTQYF
NA	TRBV2	TRBJ2-1	TRBD2	16	TGTGCCAGCAGGGAAGGACTAGCGGGGGTCTACAATGAGCAGTTCTTC	CASREGLAGVYNEQFF
NA	TRBV2	TRBJ2-5	NA	14	TGTGCCAGCAGTGTGGGGACACCGAGAGGGCAGCAGTACTTC	CASSVGTPRGQQYF
NA	TRBV27	TRBJ1-2	NA	13	TGTGCCAGCAGTGGGCCCCGGGGGGATGGCTACACCTTC	CASSGPRGDGYTF
NA	TRBV7-2	TRBJ2-7	NA	14	TGTGCCAGCAGCTTACCGCAGGGGCTCTACGAGCAGTACTTC	CASSLPQGLYEQYF
NA	TRBV30	TRBJ2-3	TRBD2	15	TGTGCCTGGAGTGTACCGGGGGGGGGCACAGATACGCAGTATTTT	CAWSVPGGGTDTQYF
once	TRBV7-8	TRBJ2-1	NA	15	TGTGCCAGCAGCTTAGCGCCGGGGGCCTACAATGAGCAGTTCTTC	CASSLAPGAYNEQFF
NA	TRBV18	TRBJ1-5	NA	14	TGTGCCAGCTCAGGAGACGGGATCAATCAGCCCCAGCATTTT	CASSGDGINQPQHF
NA	TRBV5-4	TRBJ2-7	TRBD2	16	TGTGCCAGCAGCCGGCCGATGGCGGGAGTTCTCCACGAGCAGTACTTC	CASSRPMAGVLHEQYF
NA	TRBV6-5	TRBJ1-2	NA	15	TGTGCCAGCAGTTTTGGGACACCTATTAACTATGGCTACACCTTC	CASSFGTPINYGYTF
NA	TRBV11-3	TRBJ2-1	TRBD2	17	TGTGCCAGCAGAAAAGGGGAGGGGTTCGAGACCTACAATGAGCAGTTCTTC	CASRKGEGFETYNEQFF
NA	TRBV9	TRBJ1-2	TRBD1	13	TGTGCCAGCAGCGGGACAGGGCTGGGTGGCTACACCTTC	CASSGTGLGGYTF
NA	TRBV6-1	TRBJ1-6	NA	14	TGTGCCAGCAGGACTGCATTCTATAATTCACCCCTCCACTTT	CASRTAFYNSPLHF
NA	TRBV19	TRBJ1-4	TRBD1	14	TGTGCCAGTAGTGCGGACAGGGGATATGAAAAACTGTTTTTT	CASSADRGYEKLFF